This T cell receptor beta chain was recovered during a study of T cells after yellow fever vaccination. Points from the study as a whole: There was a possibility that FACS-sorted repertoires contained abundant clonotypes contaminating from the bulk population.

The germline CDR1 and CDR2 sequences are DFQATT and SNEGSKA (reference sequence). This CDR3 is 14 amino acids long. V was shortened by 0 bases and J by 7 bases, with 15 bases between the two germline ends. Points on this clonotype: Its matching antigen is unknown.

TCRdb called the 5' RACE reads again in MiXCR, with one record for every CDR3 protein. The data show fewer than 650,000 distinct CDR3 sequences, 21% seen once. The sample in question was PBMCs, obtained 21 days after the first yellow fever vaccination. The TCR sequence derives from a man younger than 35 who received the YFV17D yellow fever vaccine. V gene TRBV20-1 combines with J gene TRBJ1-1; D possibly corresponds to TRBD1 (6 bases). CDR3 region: CSARDRRGGGEAFF. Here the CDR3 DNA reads TGCAGTGCTAGAGATCGACGGGGAGGGGGTGAAGCTTTCTTT.